These 7 T cell receptor beta chains share one sample of origin, sequenced in a study of shared clonotypes between healthy human individuals. Only in-frame clones appear in the TCRdb table, and some are missing; sequencing was by immunoSEQ multiplex PCR. The table lists some 790,000 clones, over 60% of them singletons. Specimen: memory CD4+ T cells sorted from blood. The subset denotes: CD45RA-negative fraction. All receptors come from a woman in her 30s in good health.

The gene calls are TRBV2 and TRBJ2-7; 8 bases line up with TRBD1. There are 16 residues in the CDR3. In germline, CDR1 is SNHLY, CDR2 FYNNEI. J lost 6 bases, V lost 6 bases, and 16 bases had no gene match. Here the CDR3 DNA reads TGTGCCAGCAGAGACCGAGGACAGGGTATCTCATTCGAGCAGTACTTC. It yields the protein CASRDRGQGISFEQYF.

The rearrangement links TRBV7-2 to TRBJ2-3; possibly TRBD1 for D (5 bases). V lost 4 bases to trimming and J lost 3 bases, with 11 bases between them. The CDR3 contains 14 residues. Germline CDR1 and CDR2: SGHTA and FQGNSA. The CDR3 loop is CASSYARQTDTQYF. The CDR3 DNA is TGTGCCAGCAGCTACGCTCGACAGACAGATACGCAGTATTTT.

Regarding this clone: Mismatch with germline at one junction end may stem from a read error. The CDR3 region is CASSDKRGGNVLTF. CDR3 in DNA: TGTGCCAGCAGTGACAAGCGAGGGGGCAACGTCCTGACTTTC. The V and J genes are TRBV6-1 and TRBJ2-6; tentatively, D is TRBD1 (6 bases). CDR3 length: 14 residues. Per the germline V gene, CDR1 is MNHNS and CDR2 is SASEGT.

V and J are TRBV6-1 and TRBJ2-7; D unclear. CDR3 length: 11 residues. Trimming removed 7 bases from V and 3 bases from J, with 7 bases in between. Per germline, CDR1 MNHNS and CDR2 SASEGT. The CDR3 nucleotides are TGTGCCAGCAAAGCTGTCTACGAGCAGTACTTC. This gives the protein CASKAVYEQYF.

The chain is built from TRBV15 and TRBJ2-3; TRBD2 matches 10 bases. Trimming took 9 bases from V and 1 from J; bases not matched to a gene: 16. In germline, CDR1 is LNHNV, CDR2 YYDKDF (reference sequence). The CDR3 contains 18 residues. For the CDR3, the DNA is TGTGCCACTTCGGCAGGGAGCGGGAGGGTCGTAGGCACAGATACGCAGTATTTT. This codes for CATSAGSGRVVGTDTQYF.

A single count supports this clone. This chain joins TRBV5-4 and TRBJ2-2; maybe TRBD2 (6 bases). CDR1 and CDR2 from the germline V gene are SGHNT and YYREEE (reference sequence). V was trimmed by 0 bases and J by 3 bases, leaving 12 bases between them. The CDR3 covers 16 residues. The CDR3 protein is CASSLGRRGHTGELFF. In DNA, the CDR3 is TGTGCCAGCAGCTTGGGTCGGCGGGGTCACACCGGGGAGCTGTTTTTT.

Concerning this clone: Other nucleotide sequences from this sample produce the same CDR3. The J gene is TRBJ1-2, the V gene TRBV5-1; 9 bases fit TRBD1. V lost 0 bases, J lost 5 bases, and 5 bases stayed unmatched. From germline, CDR1 is SGHRS and CDR2 YFSETQ. The CDR3 has 15 residues. Written as DNA, the CDR3 is TGCGCCAGCAGCTTGGCGGGACAGGGAGGATATGGCTACACCTTC. It yields the protein CASSLAGQGGYGYTF.